This T cell receptor (beta chain) was found in a study of blood T cell repertoires in COVID-19. Whole-study context: Collection of acute and convalescent COVID-19 samples took place in the United States, Italy and Spain.

Study processing details: Counts of nucleated cells, estimated from reference gene primer amplification, were obtained. Clones were sequenced by immunoSEQ multiplex PCR, and TCRdb holds only the in-frame ones, with some missing. The V and J calls and the clone size are those of that table, but D and trimming were determined from the DNA. Among approximately 200,000 clones listed, approximately 86% were seen once. Germline V lookup: CDR1 LNHDA, CDR2 SQIVND (reference sequence). The V and J ends lost 6 bases and 0 bases, in that order; junction bases with no gene match: 2. The CDR3 totals 14 residues. The sample taken for sequencing was peripheral blood. The TCR comes from a man aged 30-40 years with acute or convalescent COVID-19. The rearrangement links TRBV19 to TRBJ1-1; 9 bases map to TRBD1. CDR3 sequence: CASRRDRVNTEAFF. CDR3 in DNA: TGTGCCAGTAGAAGGGACAGGGTGAACACTGAAGCTTTCTTT. Combining the CDR3 with reference TRBV19 and TRBJ1-1 gives the whole variable domain DGGITQSPKYLFRKEGQNVTLSCEQNLNHDAMYWYRQDPGQGLRLIYYSQIVNDFQKGDIAEGYSVSREKKESFPLTVTSAQKNPTAFYLCASRRDRVNTEAFFGQGTRLTVV.